The 14 T cell receptor beta chains given below trace back to one sample, sequenced in a study of technical replicates of blood from four donors. The table came from immunoSEQ multiplex PCR; TCRdb's copy has only in-frame clones and leaves some out. The sample has some 70,000 clones, 95% to 97% seen once. The sequencing input was T cells isolated from PBMCs. These receptors originate from a human donor in good health.

V is TRBV28 and J is TRBJ1-1; D gene ambiguous. Per germline, CDR1 MDHEN and CDR2 SYDVKM. The CDR3 has 13 amino acids. Deletions cut 11 bases from V and 0 bases from J, with 13 bases between. The CDR3 reads CASGGGVNTEAFF. The CDR3 DNA sequence: TGTGCCTCTGGCGGAGGCGTGAACACTGAAGCTTTCTTT. The complete variable domain, with remaining parts taken from reference TRBV28 and TRBJ1-1, reads DVKVTQSSRYLVKRTGEKVFLECVQDMDHENMFWYRQDPGLGLRLIYFSYDVKMKEKGDIPEGYSVSREKKERFSLILESASTNQTSMYLCASGGGVNTEAFFGQGTRLTVV.

CDR3 in amino acids: CSARRGGLRHTQYF. In nucleotides, the CDR3 is TGCAGCGCCAGGAGAGGGGGCCTAAGGCATACGCAGTATTTT. The chain is built from TRBV29-1 and TRBJ2-3; 7 bases are a match to TRBD1. CDR1 and CDR2 (germline): SQVTM, ANQGSEA. With V trimmed by 7 bases and J by 7 bases, 14 bases remained unmatched. There are 14 residues in the CDR3.

The rearrangement joins TRBV19 to TRBJ1-2; D might be TRBD1 (6 bases). In germline, CDR1 is LNHDA, CDR2 SQIVND (reference sequence). Trimming stripped 3 bases from V and 5 bases from J, with 13 bases between. This CDR3 comprises 14 residues. This chain's CDR3 is CASSMGTGPYGYTF. The CDR3 coding sequence is TGTGCCAGTAGTATGGGAACAGGGCCGTATGGCTACACCTTC.

This rearrangement joins TRBV4-1 to TRBJ2-7; TRBD2 might be the D (5 bases). CDR1 is MGHRA, CDR2 YSYEKL, per germline. The CDR3 has 14 residues. The V end was cut by 0 bases, the J end by 5 bases, with 11 bases between. The DNA for the CDR3 is TGCGCCAGCAGCCAAGAAGAAACTAGAGACGAGCAGTACTTC. Translating gives CASSQEETRDEQYF.

This sequence joins TRBV6-5 and TRBJ1-2; no firm D call. V lost 5 bases to trimming and J lost 3 bases, with 13 bases between them. Germline V gene lookup returns CDR1 MNHEY and CDR2 SVGAGI. This CDR3 has 14 amino acids. The CDR3 DNA is TGTGCCAGCAGTCCCCGTACAATGCACTATGGCTACACCTTC. Translating gives CASSPRTMHYGYTF.

The chain uses TRBV5-6 and TRBJ2-5; the match to TRBD1 covers 7 bases. Germline V gene data show CDR1 as SGHDT and CDR2 as YYEEEE. The CDR3 is made up of 16 amino acids. The ends lost 9 bases at V and 2 bases at J; junction bases unmatched: 16. The CDR3 is CAKIKSPGTEQETQYF. The CDR3 DNA is TGTGCCAAGATAAAATCCCCCGGGACAGAACAAGAGACCCAGTACTTC.

The rearrangement joins TRBV5-1 to TRBJ1-5; TRBD1 matches 8 bases. Trimming cost V 4 bases and J 4 bases; bases outside gene matches: 7. Germline assignment: CDR1 SGHRS and CDR2 YFSETQ. The CDR3 is 15 residues long. The CDR3 reads CASSPGDRNNQPQHF. CDR3 DNA: TGCGCCAGCAGCCCTGGGGACAGGAATAATCAGCCCCAGCATTTT.

J is TRBJ2-2 and V is TRBV28; TRBD2 matches at 12 bases. From germline, CDR1 is MDHEN and CDR2 SYDVKM. The CDR3 runs to 18 residues. The V segment lost 7 bases and the J segment 3 bases; nucleotides outside the gene matches: 12. The CDR3 region is CASIPLAGGPRYTGELFF. Here the CDR3 DNA reads TGTGCCAGCATTCCTCTAGCGGGAGGGCCCAGGTACACCGGGGAGCTGTTTTTT.

The genes are TRBV10-2 and TRBJ2-1, with 11 bases lining up with TRBD2. V dropped 5 bases and J dropped 4; count of bases not matched to a gene: 10. CDR3 length: 17 amino acids. Per the germline V gene, CDR1 is WSHSY and CDR2 is SAAADI. The CDR3 spells CASSLATTSGAYNEQFF. Written as DNA, the CDR3 is TGCGCCAGCAGTCTAGCGACGACTAGCGGGGCATACAATGAGCAGTTCTTC.

The chain combines TRBV7-8 with TRBJ1-3, with D maybe TRBD1 (6 bases). Trimming stripped 1 base from V and 2 bases from J, with 12 bases between. Per germline, CDR1 SGHVS and CDR2 FQNEAQ. The CDR3 extends over 16 amino acids. CDR3 nucleotide sequence: TGTGCCAGCAGCTTAGTAGGGGGTCTTGCTGGAAACACCATATATTTT. It encodes CASSLVGGLAGNTIYF. The full variable domain, in which reference TRBV7-8 and TRBJ1-3 provide the parts outside the CDR3, is GAGVSQSPRYKVAKRGQDVALRCDPISGHVSLFWYQQALGQGPEFLTYFQNEAQLDKSGLPSDRFFAERPEGSVSTLKIQRTQQEDSAVYLCASSLVGGLAGNTIYFGEGSWLTVV.

J is TRBJ2-5 and V is TRBV10-3; D is unresolved. V lost 0 bases to trimming and J lost 2 bases, with 10 bases between them. The CDR3 runs to 15 residues. Germline lookup yields CDR1 ENHRY and CDR2 SYGVKD. The CDR3: CAISESRALQETQYF. CDR3 DNA: TGTGCCATCAGTGAGTCGAGAGCTTTACAAGAGACCCAGTACTTC.

The genes are TRBV6-1 and TRBJ2-5; no clear D gene. Germline V gives CDR1 MNHNS, CDR2 SASEGT. Trimming took off 8 bases at V and 5 bases at J, with 6 bases between the two ends. CDR3 length: 10 residues. The CDR3 reads CASAVETQYF. Written as DNA, the CDR3 is TGTGCCAGCGCGGTGGAGACCCAGTACTTC.

The chain links TRBV28 to TRBJ2-2; D is perhaps TRBD1 (6 bases). The germline V and J ends were trimmed by 2 bases and 1 base, with 11 bases remaining between them. CDR3 size: 16 residues. Germline V gene data show CDR1 as MDHEN and CDR2 as SYDVKM. CDR3: CASSLPQGKNTGELFF. CDR3 in DNA: TGTGCCAGCAGTTTACCGCAGGGGAAGAACACCGGGGAGCTGTTTTTT.

This chain connects TRBV7-3 to TRBJ2-1; the D is unclear. The CDR3 extends over 17 amino acids. CDR1 and CDR2 (germline): SGHTA, FQGTGA. Deletions cut 4 bases from V and 6 bases from J, with 22 bases between. Written as DNA, the CDR3 is TGTGCCAGCAGCTCTACTACCCTAGTAGGTATTCGCAATGAGCAGTTCTTC. Translation gives CASSSTTLVGIRNEQFF. Full variable domain (remainder filled in from reference TRBV7-3 and TRBJ2-1): GAGVSQTPSNKVTEKGKYVELRCDPISGHTALYWYRQSLGQGPEFLIYFQGTGAADDSGLPNDRFFAVRPEGSVSTLKIQRTERGDSAVYLCASSSTTLVGIRNEQFFGPGTRLTVL.